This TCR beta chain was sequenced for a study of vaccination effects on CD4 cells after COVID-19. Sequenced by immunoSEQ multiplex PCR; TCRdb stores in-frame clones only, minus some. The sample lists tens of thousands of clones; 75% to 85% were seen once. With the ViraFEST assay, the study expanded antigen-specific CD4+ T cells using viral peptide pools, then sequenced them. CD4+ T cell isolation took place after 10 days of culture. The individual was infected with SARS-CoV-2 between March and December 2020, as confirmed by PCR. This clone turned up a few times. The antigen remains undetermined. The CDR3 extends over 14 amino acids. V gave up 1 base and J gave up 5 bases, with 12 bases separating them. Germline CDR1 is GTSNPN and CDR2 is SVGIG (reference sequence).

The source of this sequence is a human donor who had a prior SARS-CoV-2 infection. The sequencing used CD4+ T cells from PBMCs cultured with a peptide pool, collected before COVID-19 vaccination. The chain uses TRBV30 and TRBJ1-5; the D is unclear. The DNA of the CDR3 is TGTGCCTGGAGTGAAGGCCTTGGGGATCAGCCCCAGCATTTT. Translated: CAWSEGLGDQPQHF.